The rows below give T cell receptor beta chains drawn from one sample of a study of PD-1 blockade in classical Hodgkin lymphoma. Profiled with immunoSEQ multiplex PCR; TCRdb holds only in-frame clones, not every one. The sample carries 40,000 to 55,000 clones, approximately 91% recorded once. Specimen: peripheral blood mononuclear cells (PBMCs), collected at baseline. The receptors stem from a human donor with classical Hodgkin lymphoma. Both conserved end residues are part of each CDR3. A D gene is named only where the DNA matches it firmly. Some rows mark clone size as missing; the rest say once, few, many or name a class of expanded clone.

>TRBJ2-2|NA|NA|TRBV18
CASSNDRTGELFF
TGTGCCAGCTCAAACGACAGAACCGGGGAGCTGTTTTTT
>TRBJ2-7|NA|NA|TRBV5-1
CASSLGGSRGREQYF
TGCGCCAGCAGCTTGGGCGGGAGCAGGGGTCGCGAGCAGTACTTC
>TRBJ1-4|NA|once|TRBV1
CTSTRGTGDNEKLFF
TGCACCAGCACCCGGGGGACAGGAGATAATGAAAAACTGTTTTTT
>TRBJ2-7|TRBD1|once|TRBV28
CASSSPGQGTAEQYF
TGTGCCAGCAGTTCTCCGGGACAGGGCACTGCCGAGCAGTACTTC
>TRBJ1-5|TRBD1|NA|TRBV19
CASSRRQGTLNSNQPQHF
TGTGCCAGTAGTCGGCGACAGGGAACCCTTAATAGCAATCAGCCCCAGCATTTT
>TRBJ2-3|NA|NA|TRBV5-1
CASRMVPPTDTQYF
TGCGCCAGCAGAATGGTCCCCCCCACAGATACGCAGTATTTT
>TRBJ2-7|NA|NA|TRBV27
CASSLSSGNEQYF
TGTGCCAGCAGTTTATCTTCCGGCAACGAGCAGTACTTC
>TRBJ2-7|TRBD1|NA|TRBV27
CASSPITGGDQQYF
TGTGCCAGCAGCCCGATAACAGGGGGCGATCAGCAGTACTTC
>TRBJ2-1|TRBD2|once|TRBV5-4
CASSLGGLAGGSYNEQFF
TGTGCCAGCAGCTTGGGGGGTCTAGCGGGTGGGTCCTACAATGAGCAGTTCTTC
>TRBJ2-7|NA|NA|TRBV9
CASSVGTSTISYEQYF
TGTGCCAGCAGCGTCGGCACTAGCACGATATCCTACGAGCAGTACTTC
>TRBJ1-1|NA|NA|TRBV18
CASASDGEAFF
TGTGCCAGCGCCTCGGACGGGGAAGCTTTCTTT
>TRBJ2-5|NA|NA|TRBV1
CTSSHMGLEEETQYF
TGCACCAGCAGCCACATGGGACTAGAAGAAGAGACCCAGTACTTC
>TRBJ1-5|TRBD1|NA|TRBV6-4
CASSATGGAGQPQHF
TGTGCCAGCAGCGCGACAGGGGGCGCGGGTCAGCCCCAGCATTTT
>TRBJ2-7|NA|NA|TRBV11-2
CASSLVTGQGNEQYF
TGTGCCAGCAGCTTAGTTACAGGGCAGGGGAACGAGCAGTACTTC
>TRBJ1-4|TRBD1|NA|TRBV7-9
CASSTETGGYEKLFF
TGTGCCAGCAGCACAGAGACAGGGGGTTATGAAAAACTGTTTTTT
>TRBJ2-3|TRBD2|NA|TRBV28
CASSSRTSGTDTQYF
TGTGCCAGCAGTTCCCGGACTAGCGGCACAGATACGCAGTATTTT
>TRBJ2-3|TRBD2|NA|TRBV28
CASSRQMALAGGDTDTQYF
TGTGCCAGCAGTCGACAAATGGCACTAGCGGGAGGAGACACAGATACGCAGTATTTT
>TRBJ2-5|NA|NA|TRBV11-2
CASSRDLNRETQYF
TGTGCCAGCAGCCGTGACCTCAACCGGGAGACCCAGTACTTC
>TRBJ2-5|NA|NA|TRBV5-1
CASTGQQETQYF
TGCGCCAGCACCGGACAGCAAGAGACCCAGTACTTC
>TRBJ2-2|NA|NA|TRBV4-2
CASSLSDGPNTGELFF
TGTGCCAGCAGCCTGTCCGACGGACCAAACACCGGGGAGCTGTTTTTT
>TRBJ1-4|TRBD1|NA|TRBV6-1
CASSNQDRVEKLFF
TGTGCCAGCAGTAACCAGGACAGGGTTGAAAAACTGTTTTTT
>TRBJ1-3|NA|NA|TRBV5-1
CASSLWAGNSGNTIYF
TGCGCCAGCAGCTTGTGGGCCGGCAACTCTGGAAACACCATATATTTT
>TRBJ2-3|NA|NA|TRBV15
CATSRALPGTLGDTQYF
TGTGCCACCAGCAGAGCATTGCCCGGGACATTGGGAGATACGCAGTATTTT
>TRBJ1-5|NA|NA|TRBV5-1
CASSSQGNQPQHF
TGCGCCAGCAGCTCGCAGGGAAATCAGCCCCAGCATTTT
>TRBJ2-6|NA|NA|TRBV5-1
CASSLGGAGANVLTF
TGCGCCAGCAGCTTGGGGGGTGCTGGGGCCAACGTCCTGACTTTC
>TRBJ2-1|TRBD2|once|TRBV27
CASSWVARGDNEQFF
TGTGCCAGCAGTTGGGTCGCGCGGGGGGACAATGAGCAGTTCTTC
>TRBJ1-4|NA|once|TRBV19
CASSTSGGPNEKLFF
TGTGCCAGTAGTACCTCGGGGGGCCCCAATGAAAAACTGTTTTTT
>TRBJ2-5|NA|NA|TRBV18
CASSLQGGGETQYF
TGTGCCAGCTCCCTACAGGGAGGAGGAGAGACCCAGTACTTC
>TRBJ2-1|NA|NA|TRBV7-2
CASWENNEQFF
TGTGCCAGCTGGGAAAACAATGAGCAGTTCTTC
>TRBJ2-2|NA|NA|TRBV11-2
CASSLVFSNTGELFF
TGTGCCAGCAGCTTAGTATTTTCGAACACCGGGGAGCTGTTTTTT
>TRBJ2-7|NA|NA|TRBV28
CASSSETPHYEQYF
TGTGCCAGCAGTTCGGAGACACCTCACTACGAGCAGTACTTC
>TRBJ2-3|NA|once|TRBV12-5
CASAVTDTQYF
TGTGCTAGTGCCGTCACAGATACGCAGTATTTT
>TRBJ2-3|NA|NA|TRBV10-3
CAISEGVRTDTQYF
TGTGCCATCAGTGAAGGGGTCCGCACAGATACGCAGTATTTT
>TRBJ2-2|NA|NA|TRBV4-1
CASSQVLITGELFF
TGCGCCAGCAGCCAAGTCCTAATCACCGGGGAGCTGTTTTTT
>TRBJ2-7|NA|NA|TRBV19
CASSVNRASYEQYF
TGTGCCAGTAGTGTCAACAGGGCTTCCTACGAGCAGTACTTC
>TRBJ2-7|NA|NA|TRBV5-1
CASSLKVQSYEQYF
TGCGCCAGCAGCTTAAAAGTTCAGAGCTACGAGCAGTACTTC
>TRBJ2-2|TRBD2|NA|TRBV28
CASRTGLAGGYTGELFF
TGTGCCAGCAGGACGGGACTAGCGGGAGGGTACACCGGGGAGCTGTTTTTT
>TRBJ2-1|TRBD2|NA|TRBV25-1
CASSVAGGFSSYNEQFF
TGTGCCAGCAGTGTAGCGGGAGGGTTCAGCTCCTACAATGAGCAGTTCTTC
>TRBJ2-7|TRBD1|NA|TRBV7-9
CASSPRTGNRYEQYF
TGTGCCAGCAGCCCCCGGACAGGGAATCGATACGAGCAGTACTTC
>TRBJ2-7|NA|NA|TRBV27
CAIRLLAAECEFVLEQYF
TGTGCCATCAGATTATTAGCGGCCGAGTGTGAGTTTGTGTTGGAGCAGTACTTC
>TRBJ1-4|NA|NA|TRBV7-8
CASSLAGASFSYYEKLFF
TGTGCCAGCAGCTTAGCAGGGGCCTCGTTTTCATACTATGAAAAACTGTTTTTT
>TRBJ2-7|NA|NA|TRBV6-1
CASATGFSYEQYF
TGTGCCAGCGCTACAGGTTTCTCCTACGAGCAGTACTTC
>TRBJ2-1|NA|few|TRBV6-1
CASSPDRFAYNEQFF
TGTGCCAGCAGTCCGGACCGTTTCGCCTACAATGAGCAGTTCTTC
>TRBJ1-6|NA|few|TRBV19
CASGSGRYNSPLHF
TGTGCCAGTGGATCGGGACGCTATAATTCACCCCTCCACTTT
>TRBJ2-2|NA|NA|TRBV19
CASSTLVFRNTGELFF
TGTGCCAGTAGTACTCTCGTATTTCGGAACACCGGGGAGCTGTTTTTT
>TRBJ1-2|NA|NA|TRBV5-1
CASRNDRANYGYTF
TGCGCCAGCAGAAATGACAGAGCTAACTATGGCTACACCTTC
>TRBJ2-7|NA|NA|TRBV11-2
CASSLERYEQYF
TGTGCCAGCAGCTTAGAGCGGTACGAGCAGTACTTC
>TRBJ2-3|TRBD2|NA|TRBV13
CASRITGGLADTQYF
TGTGCCAGCAGAATCACGGGGGGGCTCGCAGATACGCAGTATTTT
>TRBJ1-5|NA|NA|TRBV19
CATRPLQGRNQPQHF
TGTGCCACCCGGCCCTTACAGGGACGCAATCAGCCCCAGCATTTT
>TRBJ2-1|NA|NA|TRBV2
CASSGQVGNEQFF
TGTGCCAGCAGTGGGCAGGTAGGCAATGAGCAGTTCTTC
>TRBJ2-7|NA|few|TRBV9
CASSPTGYEQYF
TGTGCCAGCAGCCCGACGGGGTACGAGCAGTACTTC
>TRBJ2-7|NA|few|TRBV12-5
CASGLQGGPTYEQYF
TGTGCTAGTGGTTTGCAGGGCGGGCCAACCTACGAGCAGTACTTC
>TRBJ2-7|NA|NA|TRBV4-3
CASSQEGGNRGYEQYF
TGCGCCAGCAGCCAAGAGGGGGGAAACAGGGGCTACGAGCAGTACTTC
>TRBJ2-3|TRBD1|NA|TRBV19
CASSTPDRGGDTQYF
TGTGCCAGTAGTACCCCGGACAGGGGAGGAGATACGCAGTATTTT
>TRBJ1-6|NA|NA|TRBV5-8
CASSLAGNAGDSSPLHF
TGTGCCAGCAGCTTGGCCGGAAATGCGGGGGATAGTTCACCCCTCCACTTT